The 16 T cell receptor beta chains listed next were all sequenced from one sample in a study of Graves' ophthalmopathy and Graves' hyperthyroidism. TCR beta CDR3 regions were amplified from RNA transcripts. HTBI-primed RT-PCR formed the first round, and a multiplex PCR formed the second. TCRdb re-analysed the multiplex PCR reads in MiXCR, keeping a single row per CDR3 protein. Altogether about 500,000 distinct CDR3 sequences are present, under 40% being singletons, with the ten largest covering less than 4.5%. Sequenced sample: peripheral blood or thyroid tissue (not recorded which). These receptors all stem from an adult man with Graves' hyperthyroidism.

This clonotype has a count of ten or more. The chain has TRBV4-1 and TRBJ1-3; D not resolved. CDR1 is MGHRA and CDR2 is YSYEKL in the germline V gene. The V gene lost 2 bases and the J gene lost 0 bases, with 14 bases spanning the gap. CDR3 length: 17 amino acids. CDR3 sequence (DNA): TGCGCCAGCAGCCAACAGGTTCGTTTAAGCTCTGGAAACACCATATATTTT. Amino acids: CASSQQVRLSSGNTIYF.

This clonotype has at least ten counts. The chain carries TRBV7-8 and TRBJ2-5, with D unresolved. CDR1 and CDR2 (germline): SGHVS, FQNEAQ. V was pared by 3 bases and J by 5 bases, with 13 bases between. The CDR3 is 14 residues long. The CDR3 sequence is CASSFFVLRETQYF. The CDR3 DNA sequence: TGTGCCAGCAGCTTTTTCGTCCTACGGGAGACCCAGTACTTC.

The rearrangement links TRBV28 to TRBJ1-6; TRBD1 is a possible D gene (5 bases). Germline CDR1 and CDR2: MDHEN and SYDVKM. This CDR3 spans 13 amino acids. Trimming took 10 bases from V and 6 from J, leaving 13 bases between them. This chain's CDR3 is CANSQGLNSPLHF. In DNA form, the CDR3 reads TGTGCCAACTCCCAGGGACTTAATTCACCCCTCCACTTT.

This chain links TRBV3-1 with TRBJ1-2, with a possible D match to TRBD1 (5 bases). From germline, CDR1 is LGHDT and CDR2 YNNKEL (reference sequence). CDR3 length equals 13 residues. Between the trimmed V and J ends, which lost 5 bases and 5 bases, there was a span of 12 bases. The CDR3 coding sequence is TGTGCCAGCAGCTCCAAGGGGCAGTATGGCTACACCTTC. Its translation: CASSSKGQYGYTF.

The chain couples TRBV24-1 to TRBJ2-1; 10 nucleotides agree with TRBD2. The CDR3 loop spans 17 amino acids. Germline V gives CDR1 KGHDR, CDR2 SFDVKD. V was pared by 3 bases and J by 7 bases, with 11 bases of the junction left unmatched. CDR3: CATSDQVPSGSINEQFF. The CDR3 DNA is TGTGCCACCAGTGATCAAGTTCCTAGCGGGAGTATTAATGAGCAGTTCTTC.

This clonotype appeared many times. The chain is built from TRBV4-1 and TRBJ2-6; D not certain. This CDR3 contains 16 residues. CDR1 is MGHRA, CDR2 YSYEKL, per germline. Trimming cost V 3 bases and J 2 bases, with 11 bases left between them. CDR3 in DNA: TGCGCCAGCAGCCAGCAAACAATAGCTGGGGCCAACGTCCTGACTTTC. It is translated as CASSQQTIAGANVLTF.

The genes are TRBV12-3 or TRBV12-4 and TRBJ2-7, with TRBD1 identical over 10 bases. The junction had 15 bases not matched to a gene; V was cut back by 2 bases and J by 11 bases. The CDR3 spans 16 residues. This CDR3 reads CASSLLPGQGMHLKYF. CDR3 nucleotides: TGTGCCAGCAGTTTATTGCCGGGACAGGGGATGCATTTAAAGTACTTC.

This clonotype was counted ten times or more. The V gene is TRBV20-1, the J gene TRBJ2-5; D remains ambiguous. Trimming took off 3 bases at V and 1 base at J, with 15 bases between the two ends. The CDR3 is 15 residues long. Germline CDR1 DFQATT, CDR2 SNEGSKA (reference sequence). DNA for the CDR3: TGCAGTGCTAGTGGAAGCGTCCCGCGCCAAGAGACCCAGTACTTC. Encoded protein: CSASGSVPRQETQYF.

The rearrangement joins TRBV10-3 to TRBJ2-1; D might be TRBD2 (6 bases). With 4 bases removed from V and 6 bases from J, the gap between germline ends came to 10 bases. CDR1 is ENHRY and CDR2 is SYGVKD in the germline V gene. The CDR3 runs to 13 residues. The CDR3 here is CAISAEGGNEQFF. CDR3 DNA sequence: TGTGCCATCAGTGCGGAGGGAGGCAATGAGCAGTTCTTC.

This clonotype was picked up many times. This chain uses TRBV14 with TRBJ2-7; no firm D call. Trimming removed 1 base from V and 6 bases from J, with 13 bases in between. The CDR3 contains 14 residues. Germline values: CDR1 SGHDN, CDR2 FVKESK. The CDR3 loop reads CASSQVVGSAEQYF. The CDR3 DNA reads TGTGCCAGCAGCCAAGTTGTGGGTTCGGCCGAGCAGTACTTC.

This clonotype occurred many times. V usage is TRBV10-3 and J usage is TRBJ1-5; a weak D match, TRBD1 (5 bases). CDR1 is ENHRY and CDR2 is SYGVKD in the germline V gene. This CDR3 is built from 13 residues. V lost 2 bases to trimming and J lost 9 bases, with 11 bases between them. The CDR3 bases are TGTGCCATCAGTGAGGCCAATACAGGGCCCCAGCATTTT. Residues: CAISEANTGPQHF.

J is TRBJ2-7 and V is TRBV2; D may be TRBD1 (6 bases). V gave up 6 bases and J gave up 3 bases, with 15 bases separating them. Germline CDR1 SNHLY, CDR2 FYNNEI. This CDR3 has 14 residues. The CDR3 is CASRITGTNYEQYF. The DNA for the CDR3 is TGTGCCAGCAGGATCACCGGGACAAACTACGAGCAGTACTTC.

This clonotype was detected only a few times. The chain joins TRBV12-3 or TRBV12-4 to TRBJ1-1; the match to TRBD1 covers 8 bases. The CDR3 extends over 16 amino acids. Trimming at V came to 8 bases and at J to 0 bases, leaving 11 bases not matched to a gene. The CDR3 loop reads CASSTPRTGLNTEAFF. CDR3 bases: TGTGCCAGCTCCACTCCCCGGACAGGGTTGAACACTGAAGCTTTCTTT.

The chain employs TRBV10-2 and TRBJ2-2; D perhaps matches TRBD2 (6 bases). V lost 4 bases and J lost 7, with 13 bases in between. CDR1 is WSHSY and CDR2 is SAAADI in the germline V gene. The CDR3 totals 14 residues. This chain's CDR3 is CASSASGLHGELFF. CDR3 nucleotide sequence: TGCGCCAGCAGTGCTTCGGGACTCCACGGGGAGCTGTTTTTT.

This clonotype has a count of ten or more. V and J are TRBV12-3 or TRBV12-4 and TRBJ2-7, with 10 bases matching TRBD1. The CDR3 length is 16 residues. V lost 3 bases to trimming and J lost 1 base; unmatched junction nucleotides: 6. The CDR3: CASSFGRDRGSYEQYF. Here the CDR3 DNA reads TGTGCCAGCAGTTTCGGCCGGGACAGGGGTTCCTACGAGCAGTACTTC.

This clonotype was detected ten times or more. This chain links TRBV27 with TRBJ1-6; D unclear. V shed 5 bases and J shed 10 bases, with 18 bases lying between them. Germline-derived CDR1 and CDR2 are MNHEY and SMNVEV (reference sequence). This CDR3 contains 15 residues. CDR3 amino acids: CASSPTRNAGSPLHF. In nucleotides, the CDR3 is TGTGCCAGCAGTCCCACCCGTAACGCGGGCTCACCCCTCCACTTT.